These 16 T cell receptor beta chains were all obtained from the same sample, sequenced in a study of T cells after yellow fever vaccination. One entry per CDR3 protein results from TCRdb running MiXCR on the 5' RACE reads. The sample has approximately 550,000 distinct CDR3 sequences, roughly 13% seen once. Material: PBMCs, obtained on the day of the yellow fever booster vaccination. The receptors derive from a man aged 30-40 years who received the YFV17D yellow fever vaccine.

This clonotype was seen a few times. This rearrangement joins TRBV19 to TRBJ2-7, with D perhaps matching TRBD1 or TRBD2 (6 bases each). Trimming cost V 6 bases and J 2 bases, with 11 bases left between them. This CDR3 contains 13 residues. Germline CDR1 LNHDA, CDR2 SQIVND (reference sequence). The CDR3, as DNA: TGTGCCAGTAGCCCGGGGGCAACCTACGAGCAGTACTTC. Translation gives CASSPGATYEQYF.

The chain is built from TRBV11-2 and TRBJ2-2; 7 bases agree with TRBD2. V shed 2 bases, J shed 5 bases, and the junction held 14 bases outside the gene matches. There are 18 residues in the CDR3. Germline values: CDR1 SGHAT, CDR2 FQNNGV. CDR3 DNA sequence: TGTGCCAGCAGCTTATACCCACCACTCGGGGGGACGACCGGGGAGCTGTTTTTT. It specifies CASSLYPPLGGTTGELFF.

There are many counts of this clonotype. The CDR3 sequence: CASSTYPFGQYF. The CDR3, as DNA: TGTGCCAGCAGTACCTACCCTTTTGGGCAGTACTTC. The V call is TRBV27, the J call TRBJ2-7, with D unclear. Trimming took 5 bases from V and 9 from J, leaving 14 bases between them. CDR1 and CDR2 from the germline V gene are MNHEY and SMNVEV (reference sequence). The CDR3 is 12 residues long.

This clonotype has only a few counts. This chain connects TRBV4-2 to TRBJ2-1; 10 bases match TRBD2. Germline assignment: CDR1 LGHNA and CDR2 YNFKEQ. The CDR3 runs 16 residues. V shed 0 bases and J 5 bases; nucleotides not matched to a gene: 4. The CDR3 sequence: CASSQEPSGRNNEQFF. The DNA for the CDR3 is TGTGCCAGCAGCCAAGAGCCTAGCGGGAGAAACAATGAGCAGTTCTTC.

The sample holds a few counts of this clonotype. The V and J genes are TRBV7-3 and TRBJ2-1; TRBD2 aligns across 13 bases. V lost 0 bases to trimming and J lost 10 bases; unmatched junction nucleotides: 3. This CDR3 is 15 amino acids long. CDR1 and CDR2 from the germline V gene are SGHTA and FQGTGA. As DNA, the CDR3 is TGTGCCAGCAGCTTAACCCGGACTAGCGGGAGCGAGCAGTTCTTC. It translates to CASSLTRTSGSEQFF.

This clonotype was found a few times. This chain links TRBV7-2 with TRBJ2-1, with D possibly being TRBD2 (5 bases). Per germline, CDR1 SGHTA and CDR2 FQGNSA. CDR3 length equals 15 residues. Deletions cut 4 bases from V and 1 base from J, with 11 bases between. The CDR3 sequence: CASSSVTSSYNEQFF. The CDR3 DNA reads as TGTGCCAGCAGCTCCGTCACTAGTTCCTACAATGAGCAGTTCTTC. Full variable domain (rest looked up from reference TRBV7-2 and TRBJ2-1): GAGVSQSPSNKVTEKGKDVELRCDPISGHTALYWYRQSLGQGLEFLIYFQGNSAPDKSGLPSDRFSAERTGGSVSTLTIQRTQQEDSAVYLCASSSVTSSYNEQFFGPGTRLTVL.

This sequence joins TRBV18 and TRBJ2-7; D might be TRBD1 or TRBD2, each matching 6 bases. The CDR3 loop spans 15 amino acids. CDR1 and CDR2 (germline): KGHSH, LQKENI. Trimming removed 2 bases from V and 2 bases from J, with 13 bases in between. CDR3 in amino acids: CASSPVSGAAYEQYF. The DNA for the CDR3 is TGTGCCAGCTCACCAGTTTCGGGGGCGGCCTACGAGCAGTACTTC.

This clonotype has more than one count but fewer than ten. This chain joins TRBV12-3 or TRBV12-4 and TRBJ2-1; 12 nucleotides line up with TRBD1. CDR3 length: 17 amino acids. V lost 6 bases to trimming and J lost 1 base; unmatched junction nucleotides: 7. The CDR3 protein is CASRRDRGPPSYNEQFF. As DNA, the CDR3 is TGTGCCAGCAGGAGGGACAGGGGGCCTCCTTCCTACAATGAGCAGTTCTTC.

The rearrangement joins TRBV20-1 to TRBJ1-5, with D unresolved. The V end was cut by 6 bases, the J end by 2 bases, with 8 bases between. Per germline, CDR1 DFQATT and CDR2 SNEGSKA (reference sequence). The CDR3 consists of 12 residues. The CDR3 DNA follows: TGCAGTGCGGGAAGGCGCAATCAGCCCCAGCATTTT. Protein: CSAGRRNQPQHF.

This chain uses TRBV28 with TRBJ2-7; D tentatively fits TRBD1 or TRBD2 (5 bases each). The V end lost 4 bases, the J end lost 3 bases, and 16 bases lay between the germline ends. CDR3 size: 15 residues. Per the germline V gene, CDR1 is MDHEN and CDR2 is SYDVKM. The CDR3 DNA follows: TGTGCCAGCAGTTCAGGATCCGGGGCCTTCTACGAGCAGTACTTC. Its protein is CASSSGSGAFYEQYF.

This clonotype was seen a few times. The chain has TRBV15 and TRBJ1-1; D not resolved. Germline CDR1 LNHNV, CDR2 YYDKDF (reference sequence). V was pared by 0 bases and J by 10 bases, with 6 bases between. The CDR3 covers 11 residues. CDR3 sequence: CATSRDNVAFF. In DNA form, the CDR3 reads TGTGCCACCAGCAGAGATAACGTAGCTTTCTTT.

The V gene is TRBV12-3 or TRBV12-4, the J gene TRBJ2-5, with 10 bases matching TRBD2. CDR3 length: 14 residues. V gave up 7 bases and J gave up 5 bases; unmatched junction bases: 7. Here the CDR3 DNA reads TGTGCCAGCAAAGCAGCGGGAGGGTGGGAGACCCAGTACTTC. Translation: CASKAAGGWETQYF.

This chain links TRBV20-1 with TRBJ1-2, with a possible D match to TRBD1 (6 bases). This CDR3 is built from 12 residues. V lost 6 bases, J lost 6 bases, and 14 bases lay in between. The germline gives CDR1 DFQATT, CDR2 SNEGSKA (reference sequence). The CDR3: CSANQGSHGYTF. The CDR3 region has the DNA TGCAGTGCCAACCAGGGGAGTCATGGCTACACCTTC.

This clonotype occurred a few times. The chain combines TRBV5-4 with TRBJ2-1; tentative D call: TRBD2 (5 bases). The ends were cut back, 0 bases at V and 8 bases at J, with 33 bases in the middle. Germline CDR1 SGHNT, CDR2 YYREEE (reference sequence). This CDR3 region has 21 residues. CDR3 region: CASSLEYSELLVRQTIHEQFF. CDR3 nucleotides: TGTGCCAGCAGCTTGGAATACTCAGAGTTACTAGTCCGCCAAACTATTCATGAGCAGTTCTTC.

The chain uses TRBV30 and TRBJ2-7, with 7 bases fitting TRBD2. This CDR3 has 16 amino acids. Germline values: CDR1 GTSNPN, CDR2 SVGIG (reference sequence). V lost 1 base, J lost 5 bases, and 14 bases stayed unmatched. CDR3 sequence (DNA): TGTGCCTGGAGTGGCTGGGTCCCGCGGGAGTTCAACGAGCAGTACTTC. Translating gives CAWSGWVPREFNEQYF.

This clonotype appeared a few times. The chain employs TRBV5-5 and TRBJ2-1, with 8 bases identical to TRBD2. Losses at the gene ends were 3 bases for V and 0 bases for J; bases not matched to a gene: 8. Germline CDR1 SGHKS, CDR2 YYEKEE (reference sequence). The CDR3 has 17 residues. The CDR3 sequence: CASSYDYSGSSYNEQFF. The CDR3 DNA is TGTGCCAGCAGCTACGACTACAGCGGGAGCTCCTACAATGAGCAGTTCTTC.